The 28 T cell receptor beta chains below come from one sample, sequenced in a study of blood T cells in healthy people across ages. Together with a sample-barcoded 5' primer, a J-beta primer mix was included in a second PCR lasting about 7 to 11 cycles. TCRdb itself ran the 5' RACE reads through MiXCR, one entry per CDR3 protein. This sample has fewer than 2,000,000 distinct CDR3 sequences, with about 31% found just once. Sequences were obtained from blood. These receptors all come from a woman in her 30s in good health.

This chain uses TRBV20-1 with TRBJ2-3, with TRBD2 identical over 12 bases. The V and J ends lost 1 base and 6 bases, in that order; junction bases with no gene match: 5. The germline gives CDR1 DFQATT, CDR2 SNEGSKA (reference sequence). The CDR3 is 15 residues long. The CDR3 spells CSARGRTSGDDTQYF. In nucleotides, the CDR3 is TGCAGTGCTAGAGGCCGGACTAGCGGGGATGATACGCAGTATTTT.

The chain uses TRBV4-1 and TRBJ1-1, with a weak D call TRBD1 (6 bases). The CDR3 spans 15 residues. CDR1 MGHRA and CDR2 YSYEKL come from the germline V gene. V lost 4 bases, J lost 4 bases, and 16 bases lay in between. This CDR3 reads CASSLLGGGSTEAFF. Here the CDR3 DNA reads TGCGCCAGCAGCCTCCTGGGAGGGGGTAGCACTGAAGCTTTCTTT.

This clonotype was found a few times. J is TRBJ1-2 and V is TRBV12-3 or TRBV12-4; D may be TRBD1 (6 bases). The CDR3 consists of 14 residues. V lost 5 bases and J 3 bases, leaving 13 bases between the germline ends. For the CDR3, the DNA is TGTGCCAGCAGTAAGGCCCCAGGGGACTATGGCTACACCTTC. Residues: CASSKAPGDYGYTF.

The gene calls are TRBV5-5 and TRBJ1-1; no firm D call. CDR1 is SGHKS, CDR2 YYEKEE, per germline (reference sequence). The CDR3 has 14 amino acids. Trimming cost V 3 bases and J 0 bases, with 9 bases left between them. CDR3 loop: CASSSDLMNTEAFF. The CDR3 coding sequence is TGTGCCAGCAGCTCGGACCTAATGAACACTGAAGCTTTCTTT.

Only a few counts were recorded for this clonotype. The rearrangement uses TRBV6-5 and TRBJ2-7; 9 bases line up with TRBD2. The ends lost 4 bases at V and 6 bases at J; junction bases unmatched: 7. The CDR3 has 14 amino acids. Germline V gives CDR1 MNHEY, CDR2 SVGAGI. For the CDR3, the DNA is TGTGCCAGCAGTTCTAGCGGGATCCCTCCCGAGCAGTACTTC. It codes for CASSSSGIPPEQYF.

This clonotype was found a few times. This CDR3 reads CASSPRQGMADTQYF. The CDR3 nucleotides are TGTGCCAGCAGCCCCCGTCAGGGTATGGCAGATACGCAGTATTTT. The chain combines TRBV7-8 with TRBJ2-3; tentative D call: TRBD1 (5 bases). Trimming stripped 5 bases from V and 4 bases from J, with 16 bases between. CDR1 and CDR2 (germline): SGHVS, FQNEAQ. This CDR3 spans 15 amino acids. Combining the CDR3 with reference TRBV7-8 and TRBJ2-3 gives the whole variable domain GAGVSQSPRYKVAKRGQDVALRCDPISGHVSLFWYQQALGQGPEFLTYFQNEAQLDKSGLPSDRFFAERPEGSVSTLKIQRTQQEDSAVYLCASSPRQGMADTQYFGPGTRLTVL.

The chain uses TRBV7-9 and TRBJ1-4; D uncertain. The CDR3 runs to 13 residues. CDR1 and CDR2 from the germline V gene are SEHNR and FQNEAQ (reference sequence). Trimming pared 5 bases from V and 7 bases from J, leaving 11 bases between. The CDR3 loop is CASSPELSEKLFF. CDR3 nucleotide sequence: TGTGCCAGCAGCCCAGAGTTGAGTGAAAAACTGTTTTTT.

Comment on this clonotype: One end of the junction does not line up with germline, which may come from a read error. CDR3 sequence: CPSRSSYNEQFF. The CDR3 DNA is TGTCCCAGTAGGAGCTCCTACAATGAGCAGTTCTTC. The chain is built from TRBV27 and TRBJ2-1; D call uncertain. This CDR3 is 12 amino acids long. In germline, CDR1 is MNHEY, CDR2 SMNVEV (reference sequence).

V usage is TRBV7-6 and J usage is TRBJ2-4, with a possible D match to TRBD2 (6 bases). The V gene's germline CDR1 is SGHVS and CDR2 FNYEAQ. Trimming took off 5 bases at V and 7 bases at J, with 12 bases between the two ends. This CDR3 has 13 residues. The CDR3 nucleotides read TGTGCCAGCAGCCCCTTGGAGGGGAACATTCAGTACTTC. Protein sequence: CASSPLEGNIQYF.

The table lists this clonotype with a few counts. The chain recombines TRBV9 with TRBJ2-7; weak D call: TRBD1 (5 bases). CDR3 length: 16 amino acids. Trimming shortened V by 4 bases and J by 7 bases, and 24 bases separated the two germline ends. Germline assignment: CDR1 SGDLS and CDR2 YYNGEE. In DNA, the CDR3 is TGTGCCAGCAGCCTAAACAACAGGATTGTCTCCGGAGAGCAGTACTTC. Translation gives CASSLNNRIVSGEQYF.

The V call is TRBV18, the J call TRBJ1-2, with D hard to call. With 0 bases removed from V and 0 bases from J, the gap between germline ends came to 11 bases. The CDR3 runs to 16 residues. The germline V gene has CDR1 KGHSH and CDR2 LQKENI. CDR3 DNA: TGTGCCAGCTCACCACCCAGGCGAGAAGCTAACTATGGCTACACCTTC. The encoded protein is CASSPPRREANYGYTF.

The genes are TRBV7-3 and TRBJ2-1, with 9 bases that match TRBD2. Trimming removed 2 bases from V and 6 bases from J; junction bases left unmatched: 5. This CDR3 spans 15 amino acids. Germline V CDR1 and CDR2: SGHTA, FQGTGA. For the CDR3, the DNA is TGTGCCAGCAGCTTACTAGCGGGGACGAGCAATGAGCAGTTCTTC. Translating it yields CASSLLAGTSNEQFF.

A few counts support this clonotype. This chain joins TRBV29-1 and TRBJ2-3; D tentatively fits TRBD1 or TRBD2 (6 bases each). From germline, CDR1 is SQVTM and CDR2 ANQGSEA. The germline V and J ends were trimmed by 7 bases and 2 bases, with 13 bases remaining between them. The CDR3 sequence is 13 residues long. The CDR3 is CSALRGATDTQYF. The CDR3 DNA follows: TGCAGCGCCCTAAGGGGGGCCACAGATACGCAGTATTTT.

In regard to this clonotype: The junction does not match germline at one end; this may be a read error. The rearrangement joins TRBV20-1 to TRBJ2-3; the D is unclear. The germline gives CDR1 DFQATT, CDR2 SNEGSKA (reference sequence). The CDR3 runs to 12 residues. CDR3 protein: CRATSGTDTQYF. CDR3 bases: TGCAGGGCTACCAGCGGCACAGATACGCAGTATTTT.

This clonotype was detected many times. The chain couples TRBV29-1 to TRBJ2-3; 7 positions agree with TRBD2. The V gene end was trimmed by 4 bases and the J gene end by 6 bases; junction bases not matched to a gene: 7. The CDR3 length is 13 residues. Germline V gene lookup returns CDR1 SQVTM and CDR2 ANQGSEA. CDR3 sequence (DNA): TGCAGCGTTGCGCCTAGCGGATCGGATACGCAGTATTTT. Translation: CSVAPSGSDTQYF.

V and J are TRBV27 and TRBJ2-3, with 12 positions matching TRBD2. This CDR3 has 15 residues. Germline trimming cut 0 bases from V and 5 bases from J; bases unmatched to any gene: 0. Germline values: CDR1 MNHEY, CDR2 SMNVEV (reference sequence). This CDR3 is CASSLSTSGRDTQYF. CDR3 coding DNA: TGTGCCAGCAGTTTATCGACTAGCGGGAGAGATACGCAGTATTTT.

In this sample, this clonotype turned up a few times. J is TRBJ2-3 and V is TRBV7-3; unclear D gene. With 4 bases removed from V and 6 bases from J, the gap between germline ends came to 11 bases. The CDR3 consists of 13 residues. Germline V gives CDR1 SGHTA, CDR2 FQGTGA. CDR3 residues: CASSSKILDTQYF. In DNA, the CDR3 is TGTGCCAGCAGCTCCAAAATACTGGATACGCAGTATTTT.

To note about this clonotype: Being one base from a much bigger clone, this may be a read error. In nucleotides, the CDR3 is TGTGCCAGCAGTGAGTTCGAAGGGGCCGCGAGCGAGCAGTACTTC. Protein sequence: CASSEFEGAASEQYF. The J gene is TRBJ2-7, the V gene TRBV10-3; D might be TRBD1 (5 bases). From germline, CDR1 is ENHRY and CDR2 SYGVKD. The CDR3 has 15 residues.

This clonotype was seen a few times. The junction shows a germline mismatch at one end, possibly a read error. The chain joins TRBV5-1 to TRBJ2-3; no clear D. The CDR3 is 13 amino acids. CDR1 is SGHRS and CDR2 is YFSETQ in the germline V gene. The chain's CDR3 is CASSLEFAGTQYF. CDR3 bases: TGCGCCAGCAGTTTGGAGTTCGCAGGTACGCAGTATTTT. Full variable domain (outside the CDR3, taken from reference TRBV5-1 and TRBJ2-3): KAGVTQTPRYLIKTRGQQVTLSCSPISGHRSVSWYQQTPGQGLQFLFEYFSETQRNKGNFPGRFSGRQFSNSRSEMNVSTLELGDSALYLCASSLEFAGTQYFGPGTRLTVL.

The chain employs TRBV9 and TRBJ1-2; D perhaps matches TRBD1 (6 bases). Trimming pared 1 base from V and 4 bases from J, leaving 14 bases between. CDR3 length equals 15 residues. CDR1 is SGDLS and CDR2 is YYNGEE in the germline V gene. CDR3: CASSVSGGLGYGYTF. In DNA form, the CDR3 reads TGTGCCAGCAGCGTATCGGGGGGGCTGGGCTATGGCTACACCTTC. The entire variable domain, with the rest obtained from reference TRBV9 and TRBJ1-2, is as follows: DSGVTQTPKHLITATGQRVTLRCSPRSGDLSVYWYQQSLDQGLQFLIQYYNGEERAKGNILERFSAQQFPDLHSELNLSSLELGDSALYFCASSVSGGLGYGYTFGSGTRLTVV.

This clonotype was counted only a few times. The V call is TRBV27, the J call TRBJ2-5; the D gene is possibly TRBD1 (8 bases). The V end was cut by 6 bases, the J end by 4 bases, with 15 bases between. Germline V gives CDR1 MNHEY, CDR2 SMNVEV (reference sequence). The CDR3 has 14 residues. CDR3 amino acids: CASREQGEGETQYF. CDR3 nucleotides: TGTGCCAGCAGAGAACAGGGGGAGGGAGAGACCCAGTACTTC.

The chain is built from TRBV13 and TRBJ1-1; D remains unclear. CDR1 is PRHDT, CDR2 FYEKMQ, per germline (reference sequence). Between the trimmed V and J ends, which lost 7 bases and 6 bases, there was a span of 9 bases. The CDR3 length is 11 residues. The CDR3 DNA sequence: TGTGCCAGCACCCTAGCCCCTGAAGCTTTCTTT. Translation gives CASTLAPEAFF.

The sample holds a few counts of this clonotype. V gene TRBV6-5 combines with J gene TRBJ2-3; 7 bases agree with TRBD1. Germline loops: CDR1 MNHEY, CDR2 SVGAGI. Trimming cost V 2 bases and J 2 bases; bases outside gene matches: 4. CDR3 length equals 15 residues. The CDR3 sequence: CASSYADRDTDTQYF. In DNA, the CDR3 is TGTGCCAGCAGTTACGCCGACAGGGACACAGATACGCAGTATTTT.

This chain connects TRBV28 to TRBJ2-1, with 11 nucleotides matching TRBD2. In germline, CDR1 is MDHEN, CDR2 SYDVKM. CDR3 size: 19 residues. V shed 5 bases and J 2 bases; nucleotides not matched to a gene: 14. The CDR3 spells CASSPQWEVLAGAYNEQFF. The CDR3 DNA is TGTGCCAGCAGTCCACAGTGGGAGGTACTAGCGGGAGCCTACAATGAGCAGTTCTTC.

This clonotype has only a few counts. The rearrangement links TRBV27 to TRBJ2-4; 7 nucleotides line up with TRBD1. This CDR3 contains 16 residues. V trimming: 5 bases; J trimming: 1 base; junction bases outside the gene matches: 8. Germline CDR1 MNHEY, CDR2 SMNVEV (reference sequence). In DNA form, the CDR3 reads TGTGCCAGCAGTCCTCGACAGGGTGGGGCCAAAAACATTCAGTACTTC. Amino acids: CASSPRQGGAKNIQYF.

This clonotype appeared a few times. This chain uses TRBV9 with TRBJ1-4, with 8 bases aligning to TRBD1. The CDR3 contains 15 residues. Germline CDR1 SGDLS, CDR2 YYNGEE. V gave up 3 bases and J gave up 4 bases; unmatched junction bases: 5. CDR3: CASSAEQGGNEKLFF. The DNA of the CDR3 is TGTGCCAGCAGCGCCGAACAGGGGGGTAATGAAAAACTGTTTTTT.

This clonotype was seen just once. The chain employs TRBV27 and TRBJ2-1; a weak D match, TRBD1 (6 bases). The CDR3 spans 14 residues. V dropped 4 bases and J dropped 6 bases, with 13 bases sitting between them. Germline loops: CDR1 MNHEY, CDR2 SMNVEV (reference sequence). CDR3 sequence (DNA): TGTGCCAGCAGTTCCAACAGGGCATCCAATGAGCAGTTCTTC. This codes for CASSSNRASNEQFF.

The chain employs TRBV12-3 or TRBV12-4 and TRBJ1-1, with D maybe TRBD1 (6 bases). V was trimmed by 8 bases and J by 5 bases, leaving 15 bases between them. This CDR3 has 13 amino acids. In DNA, the CDR3 is TGTGCCAGCGTCTACAGGGTTGGGACTGAAGCTTTCTTT. Translated, it gives CASVYRVGTEAFF.